The TCR beta chain described here comes from a study of siplizumab effects on memory and regulatory T cells. Whole-study findings and limits: For siplizumab cultures, the suppressive function of their proliferating Tregs was not confirmed. Unstimulated subset assignment was obtained for only a minor fraction of alloreactive clones. Mappable CD4+ clones that were alloreactive averaged approximately 70% Treg-derived with siplizumab versus approximately 25% in controls. The study found naive T cells seemingly more diverse than memory cells and seemingly major alloresponse contributors.

TCRdb's copy holds only in-frame clones and misses some; the assay was immunoSEQ multiplex PCR. This sample has around 100,000 clones; about 94% occur once, and the top ten carry roughly 1.4%. The CDR3 contains 13 residues. Trimming stripped 4 bases from V and 9 bases from J, with 14 bases between. Germline V CDR1 and CDR2: SGHAT, FQNNGV. A remark on this clone: What it binds is unknown.

The chain links TRBV11-2 to TRBJ2-3; D unresolved. The sample comprised non-Treg CD4+ T cells sorted from blood. This TCR was sampled from a human donor in good health. The CDR3 DNA is TGTGCCAGCAGCTCGCCCGAGGCGTGGACGCAGTATTTT. Its protein is CASSSPEAWTQYF.